What follows are 11 T cell receptor beta chains derived from one specimen sequenced in a study of T cells in Graves' hyperthyroidism and ophthalmopathy. Amplified TCR beta CDR3 regions derived from RNA transcripts. TCR CDR3 regions were first amplified by RT-PCR with HTBI primers. TCRdb analysed the multiplex PCR reads with MiXCR anew, one entry per CDR3 protein. Of some 760,000 distinct CDR3 sequences in the sample, 11% to 15% were seen once. Sequencing was done on a sample of blood. The origin of the receptors is a woman aged 18-29 years with Graves' hyperthyroidism.

About this clonotype: A much larger clone differs from this one at a single base, so this may be a read error. This sequence joins TRBV18 and TRBJ2-1; D is possibly TRBD2 (7 bases). Germline V gene sequence: CDR1 KGHSH, CDR2 LQKENI. CDR3 length equals 14 residues. The CDR3 coding sequence is TGTGCCAGCTCACAGGCGGGGGCCTACAATGAGCAGTCCTTC. Encoded protein: CASSQAGAYNEQSF.

This clonotype has just a few counts. The chain employs TRBV5-6 and TRBJ1-2; the match to TRBD1 covers 8 bases. Germline values: CDR1 SGHDT, CDR2 YYEEEE. Losses at the gene ends were 5 bases for V and 2 bases for J; bases not matched to a gene: 11. This CDR3 has 16 residues. Written as DNA, the CDR3 is TGTGCCAGCAGTCTACTGCTACAGGGGGGGAACTATGGCTACACCTTC. Translation: CASSLLLQGGNYGYTF. Full variable domain (outside the CDR3, taken from reference TRBV5-6 and TRBJ1-2): DAGVTQSPTHLIKTRGQQVTLRCSPKSGHDTVSWYQQALGQGPQFIFQYYEEEERQRGNFPDRFSGHQFPNYSSELNVNALLLGDSALYLCASSLLLQGGNYGYTFGSGTRLTVV.

This clonotype was recorded many times. V and J are TRBV7-6 and TRBJ2-3; 13 nucleotides match TRBD2. V was pared by 2 bases and J by 2 bases, with 7 bases of the junction left unmatched. Germline lookup yields CDR1 SGHVS and CDR2 FNYEAQ. The CDR3 is made up of 18 amino acids. CDR3 in DNA: TGTGCCAGCAGCTTATCTGGGACTAGCGGGACCTTCACAGATACGCAGTATTTT. As protein: CASSLSGTSGTFTDTQYF.

The sample holds a few counts of this clonotype. The chain recombines TRBV19 with TRBJ2-7; D possibly matches TRBD1 or TRBD2 (6 bases each). In germline, CDR1 is LNHDA, CDR2 SQIVND (reference sequence). V gave up 1 base and J gave up 0 bases, with 13 bases separating them. The CDR3 has 16 amino acids. CDR3 nucleotides: TGTGCCAGTAGTATAGTTTCGGGGGCGAGCTCCTACGAGCAGTACTTC. This translates into CASSIVSGASSYEQYF.

This clonotype was found many times. The rearrangement joins TRBV10-1 to TRBJ2-6; D is unresolved. Per germline, CDR1 WNHNN and CDR2 SYGVQD (reference sequence). The V and J ends lost 4 bases and 1 base respectively, with 17 bases between them. This CDR3 contains 18 residues. For the CDR3, the DNA is TGCGCCAGCAGTGTACTCCCCGTCGTGTTTTCTGGGGCCAACGTCCTGACTTTC. Amino acids: CASSVLPVVFSGANVLTF.

The chain has TRBV7-9 and TRBJ2-7; the match to TRBD2 covers 8 bases. CDR3 length: 15 residues. V trimming: 4 bases; J trimming: 2 bases; junction bases outside the gene matches: 7. Per germline, CDR1 SEHNR and CDR2 FQNEAQ (reference sequence). For the CDR3, the DNA is TGTGCCAGCAGCTCGCCGGGGGGGGGAGCCTACGAGCAGTACTTC. Residues: CASSSPGGGAYEQYF.

At least ten counts were recorded for this clonotype. The rearrangement joins TRBV16 to TRBJ1-2; TRBD1 matches at 8 bases. Germline-derived CDR1 and CDR2 are KGHSY and FQNENV. The V gene end was trimmed by 6 bases and the J gene end by 6 bases; junction bases not matched to a gene: 9. There are 14 residues in the CDR3. DNA of the CDR3: TGTGCCAGCAGACCGACAGGGGTCGTGGATGGCTACACCTTC. Protein: CASRPTGVVDGYTF. The full variable domain, rest sourced from reference TRBV16 and TRBJ1-2, is GEEVAQTPKHLVRGEGQKAKLYCAPIKGHSYVFWYQQVLKNEFKFLISFQNENVFDETGMPKERFSAKCLPNSPCSLEIQATKLEDSAVYFCASRPTGVVDGYTFGSGTRLTVV.

This clonotype came up a few times. The V and J genes are TRBV7-9 and TRBJ2-1; D not resolved. CDR3 length: 12 residues. The V end lost 5 bases, the J end lost 8 bases, and 10 bases lay between the germline ends. Germline V lookup: CDR1 SEHNR, CDR2 FQNEAQ (reference sequence). The CDR3 coding sequence is TGTGCCAGCAGCCCGGACGTGGATGAGCAGTTCTTC. Protein: CASSPDVDEQFF. The whole variable domain, filled in from reference TRBV7-9 and TRBJ2-1, reads DTGVSQNPRHKITKRGQNVTFRCDPISEHNRLYWYRQTLGQGPEFLTYFQNEAQLEKSRLLSDRFSAERPKGSFSTLEIQRTEQGDSAMYLCASSPDVDEQFFGPGTRLTVL.

This clonotype was seen repeatedly, ten times or more. The rearrangement joins TRBV3-1 to TRBJ2-3; 16 bases agree with TRBD2. Germline CDR1 is LGHDT and CDR2 is YNNKEL (reference sequence). With V trimmed by 5 bases and J by 6 bases, 11 bases remained unmatched. This CDR3 has 18 residues. The DNA for the CDR3 is TGTGCCAGCAGCTCCTCCGGGACTAGCGGGAGGGTCCTGGATACGCAGTATTTT. This encodes CASSSSGTSGRVLDTQYF.

The table lists this clonotype with many counts. The rearrangement links TRBV5-5 to TRBJ2-3; a weak D match, TRBD1 (6 bases). The CDR3 is 13 amino acids. CDR1 and CDR2 from the germline V gene are SGHKS and YYEKEE (reference sequence). Trimming took off 5 bases at V and 5 bases at J, with 12 bases between the two ends. This CDR3 is CASRQQGVDTQYF. CDR3 bases: TGTGCCAGCAGACAACAGGGAGTAGATACGCAGTATTTT.

V usage is TRBV24-1 and J usage is TRBJ2-2; D unclear. With 4 bases removed from V and 7 bases from J, the gap between germline ends came to 6 bases. The germline CDR1 and CDR2 sequences are KGHDR and SFDVKD. There are 12 residues in the CDR3. The CDR3, as DNA: TGTGCCACCAGTGACCCGGTCGGGGAGCTGTTTTTT. Residues: CATSDPVGELFF.